One and the same sample provided the 2 T cell receptor beta chains below, sequenced in a study of CD8 T cells in Susac syndrome. With random hexamers, reverse transcription was performed on about 0.5 to 1 ug of RNA. One entry per CDR3 protein results from TCRdb running MiXCR on the immunoSEQ multiplex PCR reads. Among roughly 200,000 distinct CDR3 sequences listed, almost 96% were seen once. The sample was CD4+ T cells from PBMCs. These receptors all stem from a human donor with multiple sclerosis.

The chain carries TRBV20-1 and TRBJ1-5; D gene uncertain. The CDR3 extends over 13 amino acids. V was shortened by 4 bases and J by 5 bases, with 12 bases between the two germline ends. Germline V gene data show CDR1 as DFQATT and CDR2 as SNEGSKA (reference sequence). DNA for the CDR3: TGCAGTGCTAACCGCGGCAGAGATCAGCCCCAGCATTTT. It encodes CSANRGRDQPQHF.

The chain uses TRBV3-1 and TRBJ2-6, with D possibly matching TRBD2 (6 bases). Trimming stripped 0 bases from V and 0 bases from J, with 15 bases between. CDR1 and CDR2 from the germline V gene are LGHDT and YNNKEL (reference sequence). This CDR3 spans 19 amino acids. This CDR3 is CASSQDPGTPSSGANVLTF. The CDR3 DNA reads as TGTGCCAGCAGCCAAGATCCCGGGACTCCCAGCTCTGGGGCCAACGTCCTGACTTTC.